Each of the 14 T cell receptor beta chains below was sequenced from the same sample in a study of cytomegalovirus exposure and HLA in healthy donors. With 60 Vbeta and 13 Jbeta primers, the PCR was carried out. Libraries were prepared by immunoSEQ multiplex PCR; TCRdb keeps only in-frame clonotypes and omits some of them. In the table there are about 180,000 clones, under 80% of which are singletons. The specimen sequenced was PBMCs. The receptors originated from a woman in her thirties in good health and CMV-seropositive.

This sequence joins TRBV28 and TRBJ1-1, with TRBD1 identical over 7 bases. Germline-derived CDR1 and CDR2 are MDHEN and SYDVKM. J gave up 5 bases and V 5 bases, and 8 bases lay outside the gene matches. This CDR3 has 14 residues. The CDR3 DNA sequence: TGTGCCAGCAGTGACGGACAGGATGGTACTGAAGCTTTCTTT. Amino acids: CASSDGQDGTEAFF.

The gene calls are TRBV27 and TRBJ1-4, with D uncertain. The V gene's germline CDR1 is MNHEY and CDR2 SMNVEV (reference sequence). The CDR3 consists of 15 residues. V was cut by 2 bases and J by 0 bases, with 7 bases left in between. This CDR3 is CASSLTASTNEKLFF. The CDR3 DNA reads as TGTGCCAGCAGTTTAACAGCCTCAACTAATGAAAAACTGTTTTTT.

The CDR3 reads CASTPPEGGLGEKLFF. The CDR3 DNA follows: TGTGCCAGCACCCCCCCCGAAGGGGGCTTAGGGGAAAAACTGTTTTTT. V and J are TRBV27 and TRBJ1-4; 7 nucleotides align to TRBD1. CDR3 size: 16 residues. V lost 7 bases and J lost 8; bases outside the gene matches: 16. Germline-derived CDR1 and CDR2 are MNHEY and SMNVEV (reference sequence).

J is TRBJ1-3 and V is TRBV9; 9 bases align to TRBD1. Germline loops: CDR1 SGDLS, CDR2 YYNGEE. This CDR3 is built from 13 residues. V shed 4 bases, J shed 7 bases, and the junction held 3 bases outside the gene matches. CDR3 in amino acids: CASSPGTGNTIYF. CDR3 sequence (DNA): TGTGCCAGCAGCCCCGGGACAGGGAACACCATATATTTT. Full variable domain (remainder filled in from reference TRBV9 and TRBJ1-3): DSGVTQTPKHLITATGQRVTLRCSPRSGDLSVYWYQQSLDQGLQFLIQYYNGEERAKGNILERFSAQQFPDLHSELNLSSLELGDSALYFCASSPGTGNTIYFGEGSWLTVV.

About this clone: This CDR3 fails to terminate in the conserved phenylalanine or tryptophan, so it likely reflects a read error. The rearrangement joins TRBV7-2 to TRBJ1-2, with 7 positions matching TRBD1. The CDR3 is made up of 14 amino acids. The V segment lost 2 bases and the J segment 8 bases; nucleotides outside the gene matches: 8. Looked up from germline, CDR1 is SGHTA and CDR2 is FQGNSA. The CDR3 nucleotides read TGTGCCAGCAGCTTATCAACAGGGGATCGGGGCTACACCTCC. It encodes CASSLSTGDRGYTS.

The table lists this clone with a count of one. V gene TRBV6-1 combines with J gene TRBJ1-3; weak D call: TRBD1 (5 bases). The CDR3 loop spans 17 amino acids. The V end lost 2 bases, the J end lost 0 bases, and 14 bases lay between the germline ends. Germline-derived CDR1 and CDR2 are MNHNS and SASEGT. The CDR3 sequence is CASSESGGISSGNTIYF. CDR3 bases: TGTGCCAGCAGTGAAAGTGGGGGGATAAGCTCTGGAAACACCATATATTTT.

The V gene is TRBV5-1, the J gene TRBJ1-1; tentatively, D is TRBD1 (5 bases). CDR1 SGHRS and CDR2 YFSETQ come from the germline V gene. V was clipped by 8 bases and J by 1 base, with 12 bases between them. CDR3 length: 13 amino acids. CDR3 amino acids: CASGFDRNTEAFF. For the CDR3, the DNA is TGCGCCAGTGGATTTGACAGGAACACTGAAGCTTTCTTT.

V is TRBV5-1 and J is TRBJ2-3, with TRBD1 matching over 7 bases. Germline CDR1 and CDR2: SGHRS and YFSETQ. V gave up 6 bases and J gave up 4 bases; unmatched junction bases: 8. This CDR3 spans 14 amino acids. Here the CDR3 DNA reads TGCGCCAGCAAACAGACAGGGTACGCAGATACGCAGTATTTT. Its protein product is CASKQTGYADTQYF. The full variable domain, in which reference TRBV5-1 and TRBJ2-3 provide the parts outside the CDR3, is KAGVTQTPRYLIKTRGQQVTLSCSPISGHRSVSWYQQTPGQGLQFLFEYFSETQRNKGNFPGRFSGRQFSNSRSEMNVSTLELGDSALYLCASKQTGYADTQYFGPGTRLTVL.

The genes are TRBV7-9 and TRBJ2-1, with a tentative D call TRBD2 (6 bases). CDR3 length: 15 amino acids. CDR1 and CDR2 from the germline V gene are SEHNR and FQNEAQ (reference sequence). V gave up 5 bases and J gave up 6 bases, with 17 bases separating them. The CDR3 DNA follows: TGTGCCAGCAGCCCCGTTGCTAGCGTCCTCAATGAGCAGTTCTTC. Protein sequence: CASSPVASVLNEQFF. The full variable domain, completed using reference TRBV7-9 and TRBJ2-1, is DTGVSQNPRHKITKRGQNVTFRCDPISEHNRLYWYRQTLGQGPEFLTYFQNEAQLEKSRLLSDRFSAERPKGSFSTLEIQRTEQGDSAMYLCASSPVASVLNEQFFGPGTRLTVL.

The chain carries TRBV5-1 and TRBJ2-5, with D possibly matching TRBD1 (5 bases). Per germline, CDR1 SGHRS and CDR2 YFSETQ. The V and J ends lost 4 bases and 5 bases respectively, with 12 bases between them. This CDR3 is 13 amino acids long. The chain's CDR3 is CASSQGVGETQYF. The CDR3 DNA reads as TGCGCCAGCAGCCAAGGGGTGGGGGAGACCCAGTACTTC. Filled out from reference TRBV5-1 and TRBJ2-5, the complete variable domain reads KAGVTQTPRYLIKTRGQQVTLSCSPISGHRSVSWYQQTPGQGLQFLFEYFSETQRNKGNFPGRFSGRQFSNSRSEMNVSTLELGDSALYLCASSQGVGETQYFGPGTRLLVL.

J is TRBJ1-2 and V is TRBV5-4; D ambiguous. Germline V lookup: CDR1 SGHNT, CDR2 YYREEE (reference sequence). The CDR3 is made up of 15 amino acids. Between the trimmed V and J ends, which lost 0 bases and 0 bases, there was a span of 9 bases. In nucleotides, the CDR3 is TGTGCCAGCAGCTTGGCAACCGGGGCTAACTATGGCTACACCTTC. Translated: CASSLATGANYGYTF.

The J gene is TRBJ2-1, the V gene TRBV11-2, with 8 bases identical to TRBD2. After removal of 2 bases from V and 9 bases from J, the junction contained 3 bases not matched to a gene. Per the germline V gene, CDR1 is SGHAT and CDR2 is FQNNGV. The CDR3 runs to 13 residues. CDR3: CASSLSGGVEQFF. DNA for the CDR3: TGTGCCAGCAGCTTATCGGGGGGGGTTGAGCAGTTCTTC. The complete variable domain, with remaining parts taken from reference TRBV11-2 and TRBJ2-1, reads EAGVAQSPRYKIIEKRQSVAFWCNPISGHATLYWYQQILGQGPKLLIQFQNNGVVDDSQLPKDRFSAERLKGVDSTLKIQPAKLEDSAVYLCASSLSGGVEQFFGPGTRLTVL.

The chain employs TRBV7-2 and TRBJ1-5; possible D gene TRBD1, 5 bases. Germline V gives CDR1 SGHTA, CDR2 FQGNSA. Trimming stripped 5 bases from V and 0 bases from J, with 8 bases between. The CDR3 is 14 amino acids. The CDR3 coding sequence is TGTGCCAGCAGCCTGACAGTTAGCAATCAGCCCCAGCATTTT. Amino acids: CASSLTVSNQPQHF.

The genes are TRBV7-2 and TRBJ2-1; D not certain. Germline CDR1 is SGHTA and CDR2 is FQGNSA. The ends were cut back, 4 bases at V and 3 bases at J, with 7 bases in the middle. The CDR3 has 13 residues. CDR3 sequence (DNA): TGTGCCAGCAGCTCTGAGCTCTACAATGAGCAGTTCTTC. It specifies CASSSELYNEQFF.